This T cell receptor (beta chain) was sequenced in a study of T-cell reconstitution after alpha-beta-depleted transplantation in children. Library preparation (for TCRbeta) was performed with unique molecular identifiers. TCRdb analysed the PCR reads with MiXCR anew, one entry per CDR3 protein. The top ten hold less than 4.5% of the sample, which has about 600,000 distinct CDR3 sequences, roughly a tenth seen once. Germline V gene data show CDR1 as LGHNA and CDR2 as YNFKEQ. The CDR3 covers 12 residues. Trimming removed 2 bases at V and 6 bases at J, with 7 bases between. This clonotype occurred many times.

The sequenced sample was PBMCs from the stem cell graft donor, obtained from the stem cell graft. The J gene is TRBJ1-2, the V gene TRBV4-2; a possible D gene is TRBD1 (6 bases). The source of this sequence is a human donor who donated a stem cell graft to a child with acute myeloid leukemia. CDR3 DNA sequence: TGTGCCAGCAGCCAACAGGGGAATGGCTACACCTTC. It is translated as CASSQQGNGYTF.